This T cell receptor beta chain was recovered during a study of Graves' ophthalmopathy and Graves' hyperthyroidism. The CDR3 extends over 12 amino acids. V dropped 4 bases and J dropped 5 bases, with 9 bases sitting between them. Germline V gives CDR1 LNHNV, CDR2 YYDKDF (reference sequence). This clonotype was seen repeatedly, ten times or more. CDR3 regions of TCR beta were amplified from RNA transcripts. First-round RT-PCR with HTBI primers preceded a second-round multiplex PCR. MiXCR was run by TCRdb on the multiplex PCR reads, yielding one entry per CDR3 protein. The sample lists 1 million to 1.3 million distinct CDR3 sequences, less than 45% occurring once.

Input material: peripheral blood or thyroid tissue (not recorded which). The sequence came from an adult man with Graves' hyperthyroidism. The chain joins TRBV15 to TRBJ2-7; the D is unclear. The CDR3 coding sequence is TGTGCCACCAGCAAAATGGGCCACGAGCAGTACTTC. Translating it yields CATSKMGHEQYF.